The source of this T cell receptor beta chain is a study of cytomegalovirus exposure and HLA in healthy donors. Study-wide results and limits: Later analysis indicated greater clonal expansion among HLA-associated TCR beta chains than among equally common other chains. Common viral pathogens seemed to be connected with several of the most significant clusters, according to a later analysis. It was only CMV serostatus that was available as immune exposure information.

Trimming took 5 bases from V and 1 from J; bases not matched to a gene: 8. Germline CDR1 is SEHNR and CDR2 is FQNEAQ (reference sequence). This CDR3 contains 16 residues. It was with 60 Vbeta and 13 Jbeta primers that the PCR ran. Sequenced by immunoSEQ multiplex PCR; TCRdb stores in-frame clones only, minus some. Here the sample spans 100,000 to 150,000 clones, around 79% being singletons. This clone was seen a single time. As yet, its antigen is unknown. Sequencing was performed on PBMCs. The chain recombines TRBV7-9 with TRBJ2-7; 10 bases are a match to TRBD1. The TCR comes from a woman between 35 and 50 years old in good health and CMV-seronegative. CDR3 bases: TGTGCCAGCAGCCTGCCTGAGGGACAGGGGTCCTACGAGCAGTACTTC. Protein sequence: CASSLPEGQGSYEQYF.